Following are 13 T cell receptor beta chains from one sample sequenced in a study of T cell repertoires in cytomegalovirus infection. TCRdb redid the calling of the reads with MiXCR, one entry per CDR3 protein. The table has about 140,000 distinct CDR3 sequences, approximately 5.9% seen once. What was sequenced was PBMCs. Receptors originate from a human donor in good health (CMV status not recorded). Some clones in this sample may be carry-over from other donors' samples.

This clonotype has a count of ten or more. The gene calls are TRBV19 and TRBJ2-3, with D unclear. This CDR3 has 13 amino acids. V was cut by 6 bases and J by 4 bases, with 11 bases left in between. Germline V gene sequence: CDR1 LNHDA, CDR2 SQIVND (reference sequence). CDR3 sequence reads: CASSRHTPDTQYF. The CDR3 DNA reads TGTGCCAGTAGCCGCCACACGCCAGATACGCAGTATTTT.

The rearrangement links TRBV30 to TRBJ1-1; D perhaps matches TRBD1 (5 bases). Germline CDR1 GTSNPN, CDR2 SVGIG (reference sequence). The length of the CDR3 is 13 residues. V lost 2 bases, J lost 8 bases, and 15 bases lay in between. CDR3 loop: CAWSQPQGGEAFF. CDR3 DNA: TGTGCCTGGAGTCAACCCCAGGGCGGGGAAGCTTTCTTT. Looking up the rest from reference TRBV30 and TRBJ1-1 gives the full variable domain: SQTIHQWPATLVQPVGSPLSLECTVEGTSNPNLYWYRQAAGRGLQLLFYSVGIGQISSEVPQNLSASRPQDRQFILSSKKLLLSDSGFYLCAWSQPQGGEAFFGQGTRLTVV.

This clonotype was seen only a few times. The V call is TRBV7-8, the J call TRBJ1-1, with D possibly being TRBD1 (6 bases). This CDR3 contains 15 residues. CDR1 is SGHVS, CDR2 FQNEAQ, per germline. V shed 3 bases and J shed 6 bases, with 17 bases lying between them. CDR3 nucleotides: TGTGCCAGCAGCTTTAGGCGGGGGCCAGGGCCTGAAGCTTTCTTT. Its translation: CASSFRRGPGPEAFF. Together with reference TRBV7-8 and TRBJ1-1, the CDR3 gives the full variable domain: GAGVSQSPRYKVAKRGQDVALRCDPISGHVSLFWYQQALGQGPEFLTYFQNEAQLDKSGLPSDRFFAERPEGSVSTLKIQRTQQEDSAVYLCASSFRRGPGPEAFFGQGTRLTVV.

This clonotype was recorded at least ten times. J is TRBJ2-5 and V is TRBV12-3 or TRBV12-4; 7 bases align to TRBD1. Trimming at V came to 4 bases and at J to 5 bases, leaving 13 bases not matched to a gene. This CDR3 has 16 amino acids. CDR3 sequence: CASSSPAPTGLETQYF. The CDR3 DNA follows: TGTGCCAGCAGTTCCCCTGCCCCGACAGGGTTGGAGACCCAGTACTTC.

This clonotype was detected ten times or more. The chain employs TRBV15 and TRBJ1-1; D not certain. V lost 6 bases and J 1 base, leaving 12 bases between the germline ends. In germline, CDR1 is LNHNV, CDR2 YYDKDF (reference sequence). This CDR3 is 14 amino acids long. The chain's CDR3 is CATSLGFKNTEAFF. As DNA, the CDR3 is TGTGCCACCAGTCTAGGATTCAAGAACACTGAAGCTTTCTTT.

This chain uses TRBV3-1 with TRBJ2-5; 11 bases agree with TRBD2. The CDR3 is 16 amino acids. The V segment lost 3 bases and the J segment 5 bases; nucleotides outside the gene matches: 8. The germline gives CDR1 LGHDT, CDR2 YNNKEL (reference sequence). CDR3 amino acids: CASSHLLAGGGETQYF. The CDR3 coding sequence is TGTGCCAGCAGCCACCTCTTAGCGGGGGGGGGGGAGACCCAGTACTTC.

The J gene is TRBJ2-2, the V gene TRBV5-6; unclear D gene. Trimming cost V 0 bases and J 8 bases, with 5 bases left between them. The CDR3 length is 12 residues. Germline assignment: CDR1 SGHDT and CDR2 YYEEEE. CDR3 DNA sequence: TGTGCCAGCAGCTTGGGCTTGGGGGAGCTGTTTTTT. This translates into CASSLGLGELFF.

The chain links TRBV28 to TRBJ1-6, with 7 bases fitting TRBD1. V was clipped by 2 bases and J by 4 bases; unmatched bases: 2. Germline CDR1 and CDR2: MDHEN and SYDVKM. This CDR3 spans 15 amino acids. The CDR3 bases are TGTGCCAGCAGTTTAATGGGACAGTATAATTCACCCCTCCACTTT. As protein: CASSLMGQYNSPLHF.

In this sample, this clonotype turned up many times. This rearrangement joins TRBV28 to TRBJ1-6; D remains ambiguous. The length of the CDR3 is 11 residues. CDR1 is MDHEN, CDR2 SYDVKM, per germline. Trimming removed 6 bases at V and 14 bases at J, with 11 bases between. The DNA of the CDR3 is TGTGCCAGCAGCTCCGCTTCCACCCTCCACTTT. It yields the protein CASSSASTLHF.

In its sample, this clonotype was seen many times. The chain couples TRBV6-2 or TRBV6-3 to TRBJ1-1; weak D call: TRBD1 (6 bases). There are 15 residues in the CDR3. In germline, CDR1 is MNHEY, CDR2 SVGEGT. Trimming removed 5 bases from V and 0 bases from J, with 13 bases in between. CDR3 residues: CASSTREGVNTEAFF. CDR3 in DNA: TGTGCCAGCAGTACCCGAGAGGGGGTGAACACTGAAGCTTTCTTT.

The chain uses TRBV29-1 and TRBJ2-6, with D unresolved. The V and J ends lost 3 bases and 2 bases respectively, with 5 bases between them. The length of the CDR3 is 13 residues. Germline lookup yields CDR1 SQVTM and CDR2 ANQGSEA. The CDR3: CSVERPGANVLTF. The CDR3 coding sequence is TGCAGCGTTGAGCGACCTGGGGCCAACGTCCTGACTTTC.

This clonotype was found many times. The rearrangement uses TRBV12-3 or TRBV12-4 and TRBJ1-2; D may be TRBD1 (5 bases). The CDR3 has 15 residues. Trimming shortened V by 5 bases and J by 4 bases, and 17 bases separated the two germline ends. CDR3 region: CASSPGTYTGYGYTF. The CDR3 DNA is TGTGCCAGCAGTCCCGGGACCTACACGGGCTATGGCTACACCTTC.

This clonotype has at least ten counts. The rearrangement joins TRBV27 to TRBJ1-2; no clear D gene. This CDR3 is 16 amino acids long. V lost 3 bases and J lost 5, with 19 bases in between. Germline V gene data show CDR1 as MNHEY and CDR2 as SMNVEV (reference sequence). The CDR3 region is CASSFAGSLAYYGYTF. The CDR3 bases are TGTGCCAGCAGTTTTGCCGGTTCCCTCGCGTATTATGGCTACACCTTC.